This T cell receptor (beta chain) was recorded in a study of blood T cell repertoires in COVID-19. Turning to the study itself: Acute-phase and convalescent COVID-19 samples originated in the United States, Italy and Spain. PBMCs, B-cell-depleted T cells, or T cells were the source of the cDNA or gDNA that made up the material.

Original processing notes: Estimation of nucleated cell counts was performed using reference gene primer amplification. This table comes from immunoSEQ multiplex PCR, and its TCRdb copy is limited to in-frame clones, with some not included. V and J calls and clone size are as listed in that table; D and trimming were resolved from the DNA. The data show around 90,000 clones, with 88% seen just once and about 1.9% held by the top ten. CDR1 and CDR2 from the germline V gene are SGHRS and YFSETQ. Trimming took 4 bases from V and 0 from J; bases not matched to a gene: 6. CDR3 size: 16 residues. Source material: peripheral blood. The chain links TRBV5-1 to TRBJ2-3; 9 nucleotides agree with TRBD2. The TCR sequence derives from a man aged 50 or older with COVID-19, enrolled during active disease. The CDR3 nucleotides are TGCGCCAGCAGCCTTCCTAGCGGGGCTAGCACAGATACGCAGTATTTT. Amino acid sequence: CASSLPSGASTDTQYF.